This T cell receptor beta chain was recovered during a study of CD8 T cells in ankylosing spondylitis. The V end was cut by 5 bases, the J end by 0 bases, with 15 bases between. The CDR3 has 16 amino acids. CDR1 LGHNA and CDR2 YSLEER come from the germline V gene. In making TCR beta libraries, quantitative 5'-RACE with molecular barcodes was used. TCRdb reprocessed the 5' RACE reads via MiXCR and lists one record per CDR3 protein. The sample shows 150,000 to 200,000 distinct CDR3 sequences, 8.5% to 10% of them seen only once. Study results and limitations: CD8+ disease-linked clones were present at relatively low frequencies in blood. A number of the motif variants had already been described in reactive arthritis synovial fluid and blood. As reported, disease-linked clones showed significant enrichment in matched ankylosing spondylitis synovial fluid.

Of note for this clonotype: Its specificity is unknown.

This clonotype originated in a female donor with ankylosing spondylitis or in good health (not recorded which). The sample comprised blood, either unsorted or a sorted T cell fraction (not recorded which). The J gene is TRBJ2-3, the V gene TRBV4-3, with D possibly being TRBD2 (5 bases). CDR3 coding DNA: TGCGCCAGCAGCACCCGGGGTGGCACTAGCACAGATACGCAGTATTTT. This encodes CASSTRGGTSTDTQYF.